Each of the 6 T cell receptor beta chains below was sequenced from the same sample in a study of T cell responses to AZD1222 COVID-19 vaccine. TCRdb keeps only in-frame clones here, not all; method: immunoSEQ multiplex PCR. The table has approximately 130,000 clones, 90% to 95% seen once. The sample in question was peripheral blood, obtained on day 0 of AZD1222 vaccination. These receptors were obtained from an adult in good health.

The chain combines TRBV14 with TRBJ1-6; D unclear. With 1 base removed from V and 5 bases from J, the gap between germline ends came to 9 bases. CDR1 is SGHDN, CDR2 FVKESK, per germline. CDR3 length: 15 residues. CDR3 sequence (DNA): TGTGCCAGCAGCCAAGCTGGGCGCGATAATTCACCCCTCCACTTT. Its translation is CASSQAGRDNSPLHF.

The chain's CDR3 is CASSQDRRTSGSNEQFF. CDR3 nucleotides: TGCGCCAGCAGCCAAGATAGGCGGACTAGCGGGAGCAATGAGCAGTTCTTC. The chain uses TRBV4-1 and TRBJ2-1, with 13 nucleotides matching TRBD2. This CDR3 is 17 amino acids long. J was trimmed by 6 bases and V by 0 bases; bases with no gene match: 5. CDR1 and CDR2 from the germline V gene are MGHRA and YSYEKL.

The V call is TRBV11-2, the J call TRBJ2-1; 7 bases fit TRBD2. With V trimmed by 6 bases and J by 0 bases, 8 bases remained unmatched. The CDR3 spans 16 residues. Germline V gives CDR1 SGHAT, CDR2 FQNNGV. Here the CDR3 reads CASRGGTSSSYNEQFF. In DNA form, the CDR3 reads TGTGCCAGCAGGGGAGGGACCTCTAGCTCCTACAATGAGCAGTTCTTC.

J is TRBJ1-1 and V is TRBV28; D not resolved. Looked up from germline, CDR1 is MDHEN and CDR2 is SYDVKM. This CDR3 has 11 amino acids. The V and J ends lost 11 bases and 4 bases respectively, with 11 bases between them. CDR3 nucleotide sequence: TGTGCCGTCCTACACCTCACTGAAGCTTTCTTT. It encodes CAVLHLTEAFF.

This clone was recorded once. The V gene is TRBV6-5, the J gene TRBJ1-6, with D hard to call. Germline V CDR1 and CDR2: MNHEY, SVGAGI. V gave up 0 bases and J gave up 0 bases, with 3 bases separating them. The CDR3 loop spans 15 amino acids. The CDR3 loop is CASSYSSSYNSPLHF. The CDR3 DNA reads as TGTGCCAGCAGTTACTCGAGCTCCTATAATTCACCCCTCCACTTT.

This clone showed up just once. The chain combines TRBV6-5 with TRBJ2-5, with D possibly called TRBD1 or TRBD2 (6 bases each). Germline V gives CDR1 MNHEY, CDR2 SVGAGI. This CDR3 region has 15 residues. The V end lost 5 bases, the J end lost 2 bases, and 15 bases lay between the germline ends. CDR3 in DNA: TGTGCCAGCAGTACGTCTAGGGGGGTACAAGAGACCCAGTACTTC. Protein: CASSTSRGVQETQYF.